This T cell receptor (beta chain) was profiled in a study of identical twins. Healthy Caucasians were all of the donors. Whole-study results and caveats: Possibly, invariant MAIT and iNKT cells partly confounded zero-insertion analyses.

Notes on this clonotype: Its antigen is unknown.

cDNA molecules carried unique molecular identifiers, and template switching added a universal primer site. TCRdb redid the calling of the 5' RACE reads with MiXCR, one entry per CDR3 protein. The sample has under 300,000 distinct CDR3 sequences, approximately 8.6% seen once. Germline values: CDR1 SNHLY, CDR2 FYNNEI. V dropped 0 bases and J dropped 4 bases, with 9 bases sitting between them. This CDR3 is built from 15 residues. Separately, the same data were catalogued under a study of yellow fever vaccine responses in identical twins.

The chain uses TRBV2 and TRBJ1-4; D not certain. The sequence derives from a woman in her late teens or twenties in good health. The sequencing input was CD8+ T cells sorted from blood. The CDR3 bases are TGTGCCAGCAGTGAAGCTAAGGGAGTTAATGAAAAACTGTTTTTT. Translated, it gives CASSEAKGVNEKLFF.